These T cell receptor beta chains were read from a single sample in a study of T cells in Graves' hyperthyroidism and ophthalmopathy. TCRdb redid the calling of the multiplex PCR reads with MiXCR, one entry per CDR3 protein. The data hold a few hundred thousand distinct CDR3 sequences, with approximately 17% observed a single time. Sequenced material: blood. Source of these receptors: a man aged 18 to 29 with Graves' ophthalmopathy. CDR3s include the opening cysteine and the closing phenylalanine or tryptophan. Fields, in order: clone size, D gene, J gene, V gene, CDR3 protein, CDR3 DNA. D genes are given only for firm matches. Size tells how often a clone was seen (once, few, many) or the class of an expanded clone, and some rows leave it out.

size: many; D: NA; J: TRBJ1-5; V: TRBV11-2; CDR3: CASSRLSTASNQPQHF; DNA: TGTGCCAGCAGTCGCCTCTCTACAGCCAGCAATCAGCCCCAGCATTTT
size: many; D: TRBD2; J: TRBJ2-5; V: TRBV3-1; CDR3: CASSQRGGETQYF; DNA: TGTGCCAGCAGCCAACGGGGGGGGGAGACCCAGTACTTC
size: many; D: TRBD1; J: TRBJ2-3; V: TRBV6-1; CDR3: CASSEQGATDTQYF; DNA: TGTGCCAGCAGTGAACAGGGGGCAACAGATACGCAGTATTTT
size: many; D: NA; J: TRBJ2-3; V: TRBV28; CDR3: CASSFGAGSPNTDTQYF; DNA: TGTGCCAGCAGTTTTGGGGCGGGCAGCCCTAACACAGATACGCAGTATTTT
size: many; D: TRBD1; J: TRBJ2-2; V: TRBV3-1; CDR3: CASSRRQGYTGELFF; DNA: TGTGCCAGCAGCCGGAGACAGGGCTACACCGGGGAGCTGTTTTTT
size: NA; D: NA; J: TRBJ1-3; V: TRBV12-3/TRBV12-4; CDR3: CASSFEGNTIYF; DNA: TGTGCCAGCAGTTTTGAGGGAAACACCATATATTTT
size: NA; D: NA; J: TRBJ2-6; V: TRBV13; CDR3: CASSYGRSGANVLTF; DNA: TGTGCCAGCAGCTACGGGCGCTCTGGGGCCAACGTCCTGACTTTC
size: NA; D: NA; J: TRBJ2-5; V: TRBV29-1; CDR3: CSVEVGSPETQYF; DNA: TGCAGCGTTGAAGTGGGCAGCCCAGAGACCCAGTACTTC
size: NA; D: TRBD1; J: TRBJ2-1; V: TRBV6-2/TRBV6-3; CDR3: CASSGTGGREQFF; DNA: TGTGCCAGCAGTGGGACAGGGGGTCGGGAGCAGTTCTTC
size: NA; D: TRBD1; J: TRBJ1-1; V: TRBV19; CDR3: CASSPSTGGNTEAFF; DNA: TGTGCCAGTAGTCCCTCGACAGGGGGGAACACTGAAGCTTTCTTT
size: NA; D: TRBD1; J: TRBJ1-6; V: TRBV12-3/TRBV12-4; CDR3: CASSVQGGLWSPLHF; DNA: TGTGCCAGCAGCGTCCAGGGGGGATTGTGGTCACCCCTCCACTTT
size: NA; D: TRBD1; J: TRBJ2-3; V: TRBV5-1; CDR3: CASSLSRTGWMDTQYF; DNA: TGCGCCAGCAGCTTATCCCGGACAGGTTGGATGGATACGCAGTATTTT
size: NA; D: NA; J: TRBJ1-2; V: TRBV2; CDR3: CASSQDSPRGWGYTF; DNA: TGTGCCAGCAGCCAAGATAGTCCCAGGGGTTGGGGCTACACCTTC
size: NA; D: NA; J: TRBJ2-1; V: TRBV28; CDR3: CASSFSGGQDEQFF; DNA: TGTGCCAGCAGTTTTTCCGGGGGCCAGGATGAGCAGTTCTTC
size: NA; D: TRBD1; J: TRBJ2-2; V: TRBV3-1; CDR3: CASSLSDRGRTGELFF; DNA: TGTGCCAGCAGCCTTTCAGACAGGGGGAGAACCGGGGAGCTGTTTTTT
size: NA; D: NA; J: TRBJ1-5; V: TRBV18; CDR3: CASSPRGVDQPQHF; DNA: TGTGCCAGCTCACCACGGGGAGTGGATCAGCCCCAGCATTTT
size: many; D: NA; J: TRBJ1-2; V: TRBV2; CDR3: CASSGTKGVDYTF; DNA: TGTGCCAGCAGTGGAACTAAAGGTGTTGACTACACCTTC
size: NA; D: NA; J: TRBJ1-4; V: TRBV5-4; CDR3: CASSSGGRGSGEEKLFF; DNA: TGTGCCAGCAGCTCCGGCGGGAGGGGCTCCGGGGAAGAAAAACTGTTTTTT
size: many; D: NA; J: TRBJ1-4; V: TRBV13; CDR3: CASSPTDGEKLFF; DNA: TGTGCCAGCAGCCCGACGGATGGGGAAAAACTGTTTTTT
size: few; D: TRBD1; J: TRBJ2-5; V: TRBV29-1; CDR3: CSVYRGETQYF; DNA: TGCAGCGTATACAGGGGAGAGACCCAGTACTTC
size: few; D: NA; J: TRBJ1-2; V: TRBV15; CDR3: CATNGGGTFDGYTF; DNA: TGTGCCACCAATGGAGGCGGGACGTTTGATGGCTACACCTTC
size: many; D: NA; J: TRBJ1-5; V: TRBV5-8; CDR3: CASSLAGGPQPQHF; DNA: TGTGCCAGCAGCTTGGCGGGGGGTCCTCAGCCCCAGCATTTT
size: few; D: NA; J: TRBJ2-7; V: TRBV7-9; CDR3: CASSSHQAYEQYF; DNA: TGTGCCAGCAGCTCACACCAGGCCTACGAGCAGTACTTC
size: many; D: TRBD2; J: TRBJ2-1; V: TRBV3-1; CDR3: CASSPTYSGARYNEQFF; DNA: TGTGCCAGCAGTCCAACCTATAGCGGGGCGAGATACAATGAGCAGTTCTTC
size: few; D: NA; J: TRBJ2-7; V: TRBV20-1; CDR3: CSAPRGRDGYEQYF; DNA: TGCAGTGCTCCCCGGGGAAGGGATGGTTACGAGCAGTACTTC
size: few; D: NA; J: TRBJ1-6; V: TRBV4-1; CDR3: CASSQGWISPLHF; DNA: TGCGCCAGCAGCCAAGGCTGGATTTCACCCCTCCACTTT
size: many; D: TRBD1; J: TRBJ1-1; V: TRBV3-1; CDR3: CASSQRDREAFF; DNA: TGTGCCAGCAGCCAGAGGGACAGAGAAGCTTTCTTT
size: many; D: TRBD1; J: TRBJ1-1; V: TRBV20-1; CDR3: CSATGTALMNTEAFF; DNA: TGCAGTGCTACTGGGACAGCCCTGATGAACACTGAAGCTTTCTTT
size: NA; D: TRBD1; J: TRBJ2-7; V: TRBV19; CDR3: CASSRGTGASYEQYF; DNA: TGTGCCAGTAGTAGAGGGACAGGGGCCTCCTACGAGCAGTACTTC
size: NA; D: NA; J: TRBJ2-5; V: TRBV6-6; CDR3: CASSYSITQETQYF; DNA: TGTGCCAGCAGTTACTCGATTACCCAAGAGACCCAGTACTTC
size: few; D: NA; J: TRBJ2-7; V: TRBV18; CDR3: CASRPRAGAAYEQYF; DNA: TGTGCCAGTCGTCCTAGGGCGGGGGCCGCCTACGAGCAGTACTTC
size: few; D: NA; J: TRBJ2-3; V: TRBV2; CDR3: CASSNPPGALADTQYF; DNA: TGTGCCAGCAGTAACCCCCCGGGGGCTCTGGCAGATACGCAGTATTTT
size: many; D: TRBD2; J: TRBJ2-3; V: TRBV11-3; CDR3: CASSSGLAGPTDTQYF; DNA: TGTGCCAGCAGCTCGGGACTAGCGGGGCCCACAGATACGCAGTATTTT
size: many; D: NA; J: TRBJ1-1; V: TRBV5-1; CDR3: CASSGSGVTEAFF; DNA: TGCGCCAGCAGCGGGTCCGGGGTAACTGAAGCTTTCTTT
size: many; D: NA; J: TRBJ2-1; V: TRBV2; CDR3: CASSEQAPGGNEQFF; DNA: TGTGCCAGCAGTGAACAGGCCCCTGGGGGAAATGAGCAGTTCTTC
size: many; D: NA; J: TRBJ1-4; V: TRBV7-2; CDR3: CASSFGDTTNEKLFF; DNA: TGTGCCAGCAGCTTCGGAGATACGACTAATGAAAAACTGTTTTTT
size: NA; D: NA; J: TRBJ2-1; V: TRBV5-5; CDR3: CASSNLAEQFF; DNA: TGCGCCAGCAGCAACCTAGCGGAGCAGTTCTTC
size: many; D: TRBD1; J: TRBJ2-7; V: TRBV7-9; CDR3: CASSPEVGTGIYEQYF; DNA: TGTGCCAGCAGCCCGGAGGTGGGGACAGGGATCTACGAGCAGTACTTC
size: many; D: NA; J: TRBJ2-2; V: TRBV14; CDR3: CASSHLTAGTGELFF; DNA: TGTGCCAGCAGCCACCTGACAGCCGGCACCGGGGAGCTGTTTTTT
size: NA; D: TRBD1; J: TRBJ1-6; V: TRBV11-2; CDR3: CASSRGGEYSPLHF; DNA: TGTGCCAGCAGCCGAGGGGGCGAGTATTCACCCCTCCACTTT
size: few; D: TRBD2; J: TRBJ2-3; V: TRBV9; CDR3: CASTSGGYDTQYF; DNA: TGTGCCAGCACTAGCGGGGGGTACGATACGCAGTATTTT
size: many; D: NA; J: TRBJ2-5; V: TRBV11-2; CDR3: CASTASGGQYF; DNA: TGTGCCAGCACAGCTAGTGGGGGCCAGTACTTC
size: NA; D: TRBD1; J: TRBJ1-6; V: TRBV9; CDR3: CASSVTGGTSPLHF; DNA: TGTGCCAGCAGCGTAACAGGGGGCACCTCACCCCTCCACTTT
size: many; D: NA; J: TRBJ1-5; V: TRBV7-8; CDR3: CASSLVQEQPQHF; DNA: TGTGCCAGCAGCTTAGTTCAGGAGCAGCCCCAGCATTTT
size: NA; D: TRBD2; J: TRBJ2-7; V: TRBV27; CDR3: CASNPSGRGREQYF; DNA: TGTGCCAGCAATCCTAGCGGGAGGGGAAGGGAGCAGTACTTC
size: once; D: TRBD2; J: TRBJ2-1; V: TRBV7-9; CDR3: CASCCSGGRGEQFF; DNA: TGTGCCAGCTGCTGTAGCGGGGGGCGGGGTGAGCAGTTCTTC
size: many; D: TRBD2; J: TRBJ2-7; V: TRBV29-1; CDR3: CSVARLAQPSAYEQYF; DNA: TGCAGCGTGGCCAGACTAGCCCAGCCTTCTGCCTACGAGCAGTACTTC
size: few; D: NA; J: TRBJ1-3; V: TRBV20-1; CDR3: CSALFGTSGNTIYF; DNA: TGCAGTGCTTTATTCGGGACCTCTGGAAACACCATATATTTT
size: NA; D: TRBD1; J: TRBJ1-6; V: TRBV10-3; CDR3: CAIGQGNSPLHF; DNA: TGTGCCATCGGACAGGGGAATTCACCCCTCCACTTT
size: NA; D: TRBD1; J: TRBJ1-1; V: TRBV24-1; CDR3: CATSEPTGKAFF; DNA: TGTGCCACCAGTGAGCCGACAGGGAAAGCTTTCTTT
size: few; D: NA; J: TRBJ1-1; V: TRBV5-1; CDR3: CASSWRGKVGTEAFF; DNA: TGCGCCAGCAGCTGGCGGGGGAAAGTGGGCACTGAAGCTTTCTTT
size: many; D: NA; J: TRBJ2-7; V: TRBV15; CDR3: CATSPRATYEQYF; DNA: TGTGCCACCAGCCCCCGGGCCACCTACGAGCAGTACTTC
size: NA; D: NA; J: TRBJ1-5; V: TRBV25-1; CDR3: CASSEGDLGPQHF; DNA: TGTGCCAGCAGTGAAGGAGACTTAGGGCCCCAGCATTTT
size: few; D: TRBD1; J: TRBJ1-1; V: TRBV15; CDR3: CATSRAGGASAFF; DNA: TGTGCCACCAGCAGAGCAGGGGGCGCATCGGCTTTCTTT
size: many; D: NA; J: TRBJ1-2; V: TRBV7-2; CDR3: CASRLGGGGYGYTF; DNA: TGTGCCAGCAGGCTTGGGGGGGGCGGCTATGGCTACACCTTC
size: many; D: NA; J: TRBJ2-3; V: TRBV3-1; CDR3: CASSQPGGPSTDTQYF; DNA: TGTGCCAGCAGCCAACCTGGCGGGCCAAGCACAGATACGCAGTATTTT
size: NA; D: NA; J: TRBJ2-3; V: TRBV7-9; CDR3: CASSLKGGTTDTQYF; DNA: TGTGCCAGCAGCTTAAAAGGCGGAACCACAGATACGCAGTATTTT
size: many; D: NA; J: TRBJ1-5; V: TRBV2; CDR3: CASRTGNQPQHF; DNA: TGTGCCAGCAGAACAGGTAATCAGCCCCAGCATTTT
size: NA; D: NA; J: TRBJ1-1; V: TRBV28; CDR3: CASSFENWNTEAFF; DNA: TGTGCCAGCAGTTTTGAGAACTGGAACACTGAAGCTTTCTTT